This entry lists 3 T cell receptor beta chains sequenced from one sample in a study of PD-1 blockade in mismatch repair-deficient tumors. Method: immunoSEQ multiplex PCR; TCRdb's copy keeps in-frame clones and lacks some. The sample includes some 100,000 clones, about four fifths of them seen just once. The specimen comprised peripheral blood, sampled 30 to 36 weeks after starting pembrolizumab. The source of these receptors is an adult with mismatch repair-deficient cancer.

This clone was counted between two and nine times. J is TRBJ2-7 and V is TRBV6-1; D may be TRBD2 (6 bases). CDR1 MNHNS and CDR2 SASEGT come from the germline V gene. Deletions cut 6 bases from V and 5 bases from J, with 20 bases between. This CDR3 has 15 amino acids. The CDR3 is CASSLPRGLGHEQYF. CDR3 nucleotide sequence: TGTGCCAGCAGCCTCCCTCGGGGGTTAGGACACGAGCAGTACTTC.

The chain couples TRBV7-6 to TRBJ2-2; 7 bases are a match to TRBD1. J was trimmed by 6 bases and V by 3 bases; bases with no gene match: 4. The CDR3 sequence is 14 residues long. The germline V gene encodes CDR1 SGHVS and CDR2 FNYEAQ. CDR3 in amino acids: CASSFGGQAGELFF. The CDR3 DNA sequence: TGTGCCAGCAGCTTCGGAGGACAGGCCGGGGAGCTGTTTTTT.

V is TRBV4-2 and J is TRBJ2-7; D is possibly TRBD2 (6 bases). V lost 0 bases and J lost 1, with 13 bases in between. Germline V gene data show CDR1 as LGHNA and CDR2 as YNFKEQ. The CDR3 runs 16 residues. For the CDR3, the DNA is TGTGCCAGCAGCCAAGATCGGGGAGGCGCATCCTACGAGCAGTACTTC. Residues: CASSQDRGGASYEQYF.